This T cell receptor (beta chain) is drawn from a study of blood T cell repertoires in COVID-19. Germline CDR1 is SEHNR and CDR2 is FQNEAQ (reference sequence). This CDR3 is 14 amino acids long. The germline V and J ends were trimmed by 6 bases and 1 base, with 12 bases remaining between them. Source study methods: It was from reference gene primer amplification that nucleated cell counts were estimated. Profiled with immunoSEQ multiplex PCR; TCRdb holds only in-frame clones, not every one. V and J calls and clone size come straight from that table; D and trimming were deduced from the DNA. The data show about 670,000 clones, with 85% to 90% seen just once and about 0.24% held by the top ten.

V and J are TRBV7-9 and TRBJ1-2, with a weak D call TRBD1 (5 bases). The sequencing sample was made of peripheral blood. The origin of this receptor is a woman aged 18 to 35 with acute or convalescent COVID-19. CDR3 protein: CASSISDSNYGYTF. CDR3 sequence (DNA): TGTGCCAGCAGTATTTCCGACAGTAACTATGGCTACACCTTC.